This TCR beta chain was identified in a study of T cell repertoires in cytomegalovirus infection. TCRdb used MiXCR to reprocess the reads, holding one entry per CDR3 protein. The data contain about a million distinct CDR3 sequences, more than 25% of them seen just once; the ten biggest clones take up over 11%. This clonotype was recorded many times. What it binds is unknown. Germline-derived CDR1 and CDR2 are SGHVS and FQNEAQ. This CDR3 has 12 amino acids. Deletions cut 4 bases from V and 4 bases from J, with 8 bases between. This TCR derives from a human donor in good health (CMV status not recorded). Some clones in this sample may be carry-over from other donors' samples. V gene TRBV7-8 combines with J gene TRBJ2-7; the D is unclear. This specimen was cultured CD8+ T cells from PBMCs, taken from culture after CMV antigen stimulation. This chain's CDR3 is CASSWSSYEQYF. The CDR3 DNA reads as TGTGCCAGCAGCTGGAGTTCGTACGAGCAGTACTTC.